This entry lists 30 T cell receptor beta chains sequenced from one sample in a study of human T cells and chemical hapten exposure. TCRdb used MiXCR to reprocess the RACE reads, holding one entry per CDR3 protein. The sample lists roughly 56,000 distinct CDR3 sequences; approximately 9.5% were seen once. Time point described: pre-sensitization, week 0. Regarding treatment: therapeutic diphenylcyclopropenone sensitization with weekly scalp DPC. Unfractionated whole blood yielded the extracted total RNA. Sequencing used whole blood, obtained in connection with sensitization to the hapten diphenylcyclopropenone (DPC). Source of these receptors: a woman aged 30 to 39 with alopecia areata. Some clones in this sample may be carry-over from other donors' samples.

Many counts were recorded for this clonotype. The rearrangement links TRBV7-6 to TRBJ1-3, with D hard to call. Germline-derived CDR1 and CDR2 are SGHVS and FNYEAQ. V dropped 3 bases and J dropped 2 bases, with 8 bases sitting between them. The CDR3 has 14 residues. CDR3 sequence: CASSFVNTGNTIYF. The CDR3 nucleotides are TGTGCCAGCAGCTTCGTTAACACTGGAAACACCATATATTTT. The whole variable domain, filled in from reference TRBV7-6 and TRBJ1-3, reads GAGVSQSPRYKVTKRGQDVALRCDPISGHVSLYWYRQALGQGPEFLTYFNYEAQQDKSGLPNDRFSAERPEGSISTLTIQRTEQRDSAMYRCASSFVNTGNTIYFGEGSWLTVV.

The chain combines TRBV25-1 with TRBJ1-6, with D uncertain. Deletions cut 4 bases from V and 10 bases from J, with 14 bases between. The germline V gene encodes CDR1 MGHDK and CDR2 SYGVNS. The CDR3 is 14 residues long. The CDR3 DNA is TGTGCCAGCAGTGGCCGACTGGGGAGCTCACCCCTCCACTTT. Its protein product is CASSGRLGSSPLHF.

The chain links TRBV12-3 or TRBV12-4 to TRBJ1-1; D ambiguous. The CDR3 length is 13 residues. V shed 7 bases and J shed 8 bases, with 17 bases lying between them. Written as DNA, the CDR3 is TGTGCCAGCAACACTGCTCGGGCCGGGGAAGCTTTCTTT. This sequence encodes CASNTARAGEAFF.

In this sample, this clonotype turned up a few times. This sequence joins TRBV12-3 or TRBV12-4 and TRBJ1-6, with TRBD1 matching over 8 bases. V lost 5 bases to trimming and J lost 0 bases; unmatched junction nucleotides: 12. This CDR3 comprises 19 residues. The CDR3 DNA sequence: TGTGCCAGCAGTCTCGGACAGGGCCCTATGGGCTCCTATAATTCACCCCTCCACTTT. Translated: CASSLGQGPMGSYNSPLHF.

This clonotype was counted a few times. The chain has TRBV7-2 and TRBJ1-6, with TRBD1 as a possible D gene (5 bases). Trimming stripped 4 bases from V and 8 bases from J, with 12 bases between. The CDR3 has 14 residues. CDR1 is SGHTA and CDR2 is FQGNSA in the germline V gene. The CDR3 DNA follows: TGTGCCAGCAGCTCACCGGGGCAACATTCACCCCTCCACTTT. Protein sequence: CASSSPGQHSPLHF.

The V and J genes are TRBV3-1 and TRBJ2-3; D is possibly TRBD2 (6 bases). The CDR3 length is 15 residues. The germline CDR1 and CDR2 sequences are LGHDT and YNNKEL (reference sequence). V was cut by 1 base and J by 4 bases, with 12 bases left in between. The CDR3 DNA reads TGTGCCAGCAGCCAAGTCGGAGGGGCCCCAGATACGCAGTATTTT. Amino acids: CASSQVGGAPDTQYF.

This clonotype was observed a few times. The genes are TRBV20-1 and TRBJ2-4; TRBD2 aligns across 7 bases. Germline-derived CDR1 and CDR2 are DFQATT and SNEGSKA (reference sequence). This CDR3 region has 14 residues. After removal of 6 bases from V and 1 base from J, the junction contained 6 bases not matched to a gene. DNA of the CDR3: TGCAGTGCGAGAAGCGGGGAGGCCAAAAACATTCAGTACTTC. Amino acids: CSARSGEAKNIQYF.

The sample holds a few counts of this clonotype. This rearrangement joins TRBV7-2 to TRBJ1-2, with TRBD1 matching 10 bases. The junction had 10 bases not matched to a gene; V was cut back by 6 bases and J by 6 bases. Germline V CDR1 and CDR2: SGHTA, FQGNSA. The CDR3 has 15 amino acids. CDR3 nucleotides: TGTGCCAGCAGACAACGGACAGGGGGTTATGATGGCTACACCTTC. This gives the protein CASRQRTGGYDGYTF.

Ten or more counts support this clonotype. The chain carries TRBV7-2 and TRBJ1-5; 8 positions agree with TRBD1. Germline V gene data show CDR1 as SGHTA and CDR2 as FQGNSA. The CDR3 is 16 amino acids. Trimming took 5 bases from V and 3 from J; bases not matched to a gene: 9. The CDR3 protein is CASSPETGVSNQPQHF. DNA for the CDR3: TGTGCCAGCAGCCCCGAGACAGGGGTCTCCAATCAGCCCCAGCATTTT. The full variable domain, its missing parts supplied by reference TRBV7-2 and TRBJ1-5, is GAGVSQSPSNKVTEKGKDVELRCDPISGHTALYWYRQSLGQGLEFLIYFQGNSAPDKSGLPSDRFSAERTGGSVSTLTIQRTQQEDSAVYLCASSPETGVSNQPQHFGDGTRLSIL.

This clonotype showed up many times. This sequence joins TRBV20-1 and TRBJ1-4; D is unclear. The ends were cut back, 3 bases at V and 8 bases at J, with 13 bases in the middle. The CDR3 is 13 amino acids. Per germline, CDR1 DFQATT and CDR2 SNEGSKA (reference sequence). CDR3 in amino acids: CSASIPREEKLFF. DNA of the CDR3: TGCAGTGCTAGTATCCCCCGGGAAGAAAAACTGTTTTTT.

This rearrangement joins TRBV19 to TRBJ1-5; TRBD1 matches at 7 bases. Germline lookup yields CDR1 LNHDA and CDR2 SQIVND (reference sequence). Trimming at V came to 6 bases and at J to 16 bases, leaving 15 bases not matched to a gene. This CDR3 has 13 residues. CDR3 sequence: CASSNTPGQPQHF. The CDR3 nucleotides are TGTGCCAGTAGCAACACCCCGGGACAGCCACAACATTTT. Drawing the rest from reference TRBV19 and TRBJ1-5, the complete variable domain is DGGITQSPKYLFRKEGQNVTLSCEQNLNHDAMYWYRQDPGQGLRLIYYSQIVNDFQKGDIAEGYSVSREKKESFPLTVTSAQKNPTAFYLCASSNTPGQPQHFGDGTRLSIL.

This clonotype was picked up many times. The chain recombines TRBV12-3 or TRBV12-4 with TRBJ1-5; no firm D call. The CDR3 extends over 14 amino acids. V was trimmed by 2 bases and J by 3 bases, leaving 8 bases between them. The CDR3 DNA is TGTGCCAGCAGTTTAAACCAGCTCAATCAGCCCCAGCATTTT. It codes for CASSLNQLNQPQHF.

This clonotype was detected ten times or more. V usage is TRBV20-1 and J usage is TRBJ1-1; D perhaps matches TRBD1 (5 bases). Looked up from germline, CDR1 is DFQATT and CDR2 is SNEGSKA (reference sequence). Trimming took 0 bases from V and 1 from J, leaving 9 bases between them. The CDR3 runs 14 residues. For the CDR3, the DNA is TGCAGTGCTAGAGATGACGGACAGAACACTGAAGCTTTCTTT. Amino acid sequence: CSARDDGQNTEAFF.

The rearrangement joins TRBV3-1 to TRBJ1-1; D uncertain. The V gene's germline CDR1 is LGHDT and CDR2 YNNKEL (reference sequence). The CDR3 length is 13 residues. The V end was cut by 5 bases, the J end by 1 base, with 8 bases between. DNA of the CDR3: TGTGCCAGCAGCTCCGGACCGAACACTGAAGCTTTCTTT. Translated, it gives CASSSGPNTEAFF.

This clonotype was observed at least ten times. The chain uses TRBV9 and TRBJ1-4; D gene uncertain. The CDR3 is 14 residues long. V was cut by 0 bases and J by 5 bases, with 8 bases left in between. Germline CDR1 and CDR2: SGDLS and YYNGEE. The CDR3 is CASSVEMRNEKLFF. The CDR3 DNA reads as TGTGCCAGCAGCGTAGAGATGAGAAATGAAAAACTGTTTTTT.

The chain carries TRBV6-2 or TRBV6-3 and TRBJ1-5, with D perhaps TRBD1 (5 bases). Trimming pared 2 bases from V and 0 bases from J, leaving 11 bases between. The CDR3 covers 16 residues. Germline V gene data show CDR1 as MNHEY and CDR2 as SVGEGT. The CDR3 nucleotides are TGTGCCAGCAGTTACAGGGACTTAAATAGCAATCAGCCCCAGCATTTT. Translating it yields CASSYRDLNSNQPQHF.

This clonotype has only a few counts. The gene calls are TRBV20-1 and TRBJ1-5; 7 bases are shared with TRBD1. V was clipped by 6 bases and J by 4 bases; unmatched bases: 6. Looked up from germline, CDR1 is DFQATT and CDR2 is SNEGSKA (reference sequence). The CDR3 has 13 amino acids. CDR3: CSADPRGNQPQHF. CDR3 bases: TGCAGTGCCGATCCCAGGGGGAATCAGCCCCAGCATTTT.

This clonotype has just a few counts. This rearrangement joins TRBV19 to TRBJ1-2, with TRBD1 matching over 7 bases. The germline V gene has CDR1 LNHDA and CDR2 SQIVND (reference sequence). The CDR3 is made up of 18 amino acids. The junction had 14 bases not matched to a gene; V was cut back by 0 bases and J by 4 bases. CDR3 in amino acids: CASSIDAGTVINRYGYTF. The CDR3, as DNA: TGTGCCAGTAGTATAGATGCCGGGACAGTAATAAACCGCTATGGCTACACCTTC.

The chain has TRBV18 and TRBJ1-2; D gene uncertain. The CDR3 contains 13 residues. Germline CDR1 is KGHSH and CDR2 is LQKENI. The V end was cut by 4 bases, the J end by 3 bases, with 9 bases between. CDR3 amino acids: CASSLDGYYGYTF. The CDR3 DNA follows: TGTGCCAGCTCACTGGACGGATACTATGGCTACACCTTC.

This clonotype was seen at least ten times. The genes are TRBV29-1 and TRBJ2-7; D is perhaps TRBD1 or TRBD2 (5 bases each). Germline V gene data show CDR1 as SQVTM and CDR2 as ANQGSEA. Trimming left V 6 bases short and J 2 bases short, with 23 bases between. This CDR3 has 16 amino acids. The CDR3 region is CSVGDLDLGDPYEQYF. The DNA of the CDR3 is TGCAGCGTGGGGGATTTGGACCTAGGGGACCCCTACGAGCAGTACTTC.

V and J are TRBV7-3 and TRBJ2-3; no firm D call. Germline CDR1 reads SGHTA; CDR2 reads FQGTGA. The V end was cut by 1 base, the J end by 1 base, with 9 bases between. This CDR3 contains 15 residues. The CDR3 sequence: CASSLNGFGTDTQYF. CDR3 in DNA: TGTGCCAGCAGCTTAAACGGTTTTGGCACAGATACGCAGTATTTT.

This clonotype was detected a few times. The chain combines TRBV5-1 with TRBJ1-1; D is ambiguous. With 2 bases removed from V and 2 bases from J, the gap between germline ends came to 10 bases. The CDR3 runs to 14 residues. CDR1 is SGHRS and CDR2 is YFSETQ in the germline V gene. The CDR3 spells CASSFSGPNTEAFF. The CDR3 DNA follows: TGCGCCAGCAGCTTTTCCGGGCCTAACACTGAAGCTTTCTTT.

This clonotype has only a few counts. The chain joins TRBV20-1 to TRBJ1-4; no definite D call. Germline CDR1 is DFQATT and CDR2 is SNEGSKA (reference sequence). The germline V and J ends were trimmed by 6 bases and 0 bases, with 11 bases remaining between them. CDR3 size: 14 residues. In nucleotides, the CDR3 is TGCAGTGCCCTTAGGGCGGCAACTAATGAAAAACTGTTTTTT. This encodes CSALRAATNEKLFF.

This clonotype appeared a few times. The chain combines TRBV6-2 or TRBV6-3 with TRBJ2-3, with D hard to call. The CDR3 consists of 14 residues. Trimming removed 0 bases at V and 4 bases at J, with 8 bases between. Germline V lookup: CDR1 MNHEY, CDR2 SVGEGT. CDR3 residues: CASSYSGSADTQYF. CDR3 DNA: TGTGCCAGCAGTTACTCAGGGTCTGCAGATACGCAGTATTTT.

This clonotype turned up a few times. A much larger clone sits a single nucleotide away, making a read error possible. The chain uses TRBV3-1 and TRBJ1-2; 7 nucleotides line up with TRBD1. Germline V gene lookup returns CDR1 LGHDT and CDR2 YNNKEL (reference sequence). This CDR3 comprises 15 residues. The DNA of the CDR3 is TGTGCCAGCACTCCGGGACAGCCGTCTAACTATGGCGACACCTTC. Protein product: CASTPGQPSNYGDTF.

There are a few counts of this clonotype. This rearrangement joins TRBV11-2 to TRBJ2-1, with TRBD1 identical over 9 bases. V was clipped by 5 bases and J by 4 bases; unmatched bases: 6. The CDR3 spans 15 residues. The germline V gene encodes CDR1 SGHAT and CDR2 FQNNGV. The CDR3 protein is CASSRGTGSYNEQFF. The DNA of the CDR3 is TGTGCCAGCAGCAGAGGGACAGGGAGTTACAATGAGCAGTTCTTC.

This clonotype is labeled medium-sized. V and J are TRBV18 and TRBJ2-3; 10 bases are a match to TRBD1. The junction had 4 bases not matched to a gene; V was cut back by 6 bases and J by 1 base. The CDR3 has 15 residues. The germline V gene has CDR1 KGHSH and CDR2 LQKENI. CDR3 nucleotides: TGTGCCAGCTCGCCAGGACAGGGGGGCACAGATACGCAGTATTTT. It translates to CASSPGQGGTDTQYF.

V usage is TRBV20-1 and J usage is TRBJ2-3; 11 bases match TRBD2. The trim removed 0 bases at V and 6 bases at J, leaving 14 bases unmatched. Germline V gives CDR1 DFQATT, CDR2 SNEGSKA (reference sequence). The CDR3 is 18 residues long. Written as DNA, the CDR3 is TGCAGTGCTAGAGATTGGGCTAGCGGGGGGCCTTCGTCGGATACGCAGTATTTT. It codes for CSARDWASGGPSSDTQYF.

Points on this clonotype: A much larger clone lies one base from this, so it may be a read error. The chain employs TRBV14 and TRBJ1-4; D gene unclear. This CDR3 is 15 amino acids long. V gave up 3 bases and J gave up 0 bases, with 8 bases separating them. CDR1 is SGHDN, CDR2 FVKESK, per germline. The DNA of the CDR3 is TGTGCCAGCAGCCATATAAGGGCAACTAATGAAAAACTGTTTTTT. This translates into CASSHIRATNEKLFF.

V and J are TRBV4-1 and TRBJ1-5; D gene unclear. V lost 3 bases, J lost 6 bases, and 15 bases lay in between. Germline V gives CDR1 MGHRA, CDR2 YSYEKL. CDR3 size: 15 residues. CDR3 nucleotides: TGCGCCAGCAGCCACACAGTAGAGGGCGGTCAGCCCCAGCATTTT. As protein: CASSHTVEGGQPQHF.